The entry below describes one T cell receptor beta chain. The CDR3 does not close with the conserved phenylalanine or tryptophan, likely indicating a read error. The limits of the CDR3 on the DNA are not certain, so only TCRdb's listed CDR3 is given. This entry is derived from a study of CDR3 diversity in severe acne. Both ends counted, the CDR3 spans 13 residues. In germline, CDR1 is SGDLS, CDR2 YYNGEE. Each CDR3 protein is one row after TCRdb ran MiXCR on the PCR reads. The sample consists of some 84,000 distinct CDR3 sequences, about 54% of them appearing once. This sequence was found in a male donor in good health, without acne. J is TRBJ2-6 and V is TRBV9; TRBD2, the table's D call, was not compared with the DNA. Sequencing was performed on blood. The CDR3 region is CASSVALASGPLS.